These 28 T cell receptor beta chains were sequenced from one sample in a study of cytomegalovirus exposure and HLA in healthy donors. The PCR used 60 Vbeta and 13 Jbeta primers. The repertoire was sequenced with immunoSEQ multiplex PCR; TCRdb's copy has only in-frame clones and lacks some. The sample has roughly 120,000 clones, around 81% seen once; the top ten hold 2.2%. The sample comprised PBMCs. These receptors were taken from a middle-aged woman in good health and CMV-seronegative.

This clone was detected a few times. The V and J genes are TRBV5-1 and TRBJ1-1; D perhaps matches TRBD1 (5 bases). The CDR3 totals 14 residues. V was shortened by 8 bases and J by 0 bases, with 14 bases between the two germline ends. Germline V gives CDR1 SGHRS, CDR2 YFSETQ. DNA for the CDR3: TGCGCCAGTATACAGGACCCCATGAACACTGAAGCTTTCTTT. This encodes CASIQDPMNTEAFF.

The chain links TRBV5-6 to TRBJ1-5, with TRBD1 identical over 9 bases. The CDR3 is 15 amino acids. The germline gives CDR1 SGHDT, CDR2 YYEEEE. Germline trimming cut 4 bases from V and 5 bases from J; bases unmatched to any gene: 7. The CDR3: CASSLAGTGYQPQHF. The CDR3 DNA follows: TGTGCCAGCAGCCTGGCCGGGACAGGGTATCAGCCCCAGCATTTT.

This CDR3 reads CAWSTPAALLARTGELFF. CDR3 coding DNA: TGTGCCTGGAGTACCCCCGCGGCATTACTAGCGCGGACCGGGGAGCTGTTTTTT. This rearrangement joins TRBV30 to TRBJ2-2; 7 nucleotides align to TRBD2. V was clipped by 2 bases and J by 5 bases; unmatched bases: 17. The CDR3 is made up of 18 amino acids. Germline CDR1 GTSNPN, CDR2 SVGIG (reference sequence).

This clone appeared once. The rearrangement uses TRBV7-9 and TRBJ2-7; perhaps TRBD1 as D (5 bases). The CDR3 runs 16 residues. Germline values: CDR1 SEHNR, CDR2 FQNEAQ (reference sequence). V gave up 5 bases and J gave up 3 bases, with 20 bases separating them. The CDR3 is CASSRSVGVSFYEQYF. The CDR3, as DNA: TGTGCCAGCAGCCGGAGCGTAGGGGTAAGCTTCTACGAGCAGTACTTC.

Only one count was recorded for this clone. This rearrangement joins TRBV2 to TRBJ2-1; a weak D match, TRBD2 (5 bases). Trimming cost V 1 base and J 5 bases, with 12 bases left between them. The V gene's germline CDR1 is SNHLY and CDR2 FYNNEI. The CDR3 spans 15 residues. CDR3 in DNA: TGTGCCAGCAGTGAAGGAGGGTTCGTCGACAATGAGCAGTTCTTC. This sequence encodes CASSEGGFVDNEQFF.

J is TRBJ1-1 and V is TRBV10-3; 8 bases align to TRBD1. CDR1 and CDR2 (germline): ENHRY, SYGVKD. With 3 bases clipped from V and 3 bases from J, the junction kept 6 bases outside the gene matches. CDR3 length: 15 residues. This chain's CDR3 is CAISDLQGEDTEAFF. Here the CDR3 DNA reads TGTGCCATCAGTGACCTACAGGGGGAGGACACTGAAGCTTTCTTT.

The chain's CDR3 is CASSRGYEQFF. The CDR3 DNA follows: TGTGCCAGCAGCAGGGGTTACGAGCAGTTCTTC. The chain has TRBV25-1 and TRBJ2-1; weak D call: TRBD1 (6 bases). Trimming left V 6 bases short and J 10 bases short, with 10 bases between. This CDR3 has 11 residues. Germline V CDR1 and CDR2: MGHDK, SYGVNS.

This clone turned up a few times. The chain recombines TRBV6-6 with TRBJ1-4; TRBD1 matches at 7 bases. The V gene's germline CDR1 is MNHNY and CDR2 SVGAGI (reference sequence). Trimming took 6 bases from V and 7 from J; bases not matched to a gene: 8. This CDR3 has 14 residues. CDR3 in amino acids: CASSRDSLFEKLFF. The CDR3 bases are TGTGCCAGCAGCCGGGACAGCCTATTTGAAAAACTGTTTTTT.

The chain joins TRBV6-1 to TRBJ2-5; maybe TRBD1 (6 bases). Deletions cut 3 bases from V and 4 bases from J, with 12 bases between. This CDR3 has 14 amino acids. Germline-derived CDR1 and CDR2 are MNHNS and SASEGT. CDR3 nucleotides: TGTGCCAGCAGTGAGAACAGGGCGGGAGAGACCCAGTACTTC. Protein: CASSENRAGETQYF.

The chain links TRBV15 to TRBJ2-1, with TRBD2 identical over 9 bases. There are 15 residues in the CDR3. V lost 0 bases to trimming and J lost 3 bases; unmatched junction nucleotides: 0. Germline V gene sequence: CDR1 LNHNV, CDR2 YYDKDF (reference sequence). CDR3 residues: CATSRERGGYNEQFF. CDR3 bases: TGTGCCACCAGCAGAGAGCGGGGGGGCTACAATGAGCAGTTCTTC.

The chain links TRBV19 to TRBJ2-2, with a possible D match to TRBD1 (5 bases). From germline, CDR1 is LNHDA and CDR2 SQIVND (reference sequence). There are 16 residues in the CDR3. V was shortened by 7 bases and J by 7 bases, with 22 bases between the two germline ends. The CDR3 sequence: CASTTVSDFRGGELFF. Here the CDR3 DNA reads TGTGCCAGTACCACGGTCAGCGACTTTAGGGGCGGGGAGCTGTTTTTT.

V gene TRBV5-1 combines with J gene TRBJ2-2; 13 nucleotides align to TRBD2. This CDR3 spans 15 amino acids. J gave up 7 bases and V 4 bases, and 4 bases lay outside the gene matches. Germline CDR1 and CDR2: SGHRS and YFSETQ. CDR3 residues: CASSPGLAGVGELFF. For the CDR3, the DNA is TGCGCCAGCAGCCCTGGACTAGCGGGAGTCGGGGAGCTGTTTTTT.

The chain has TRBV30 and TRBJ1-1; D gene unclear. From germline, CDR1 is GTSNPN and CDR2 SVGIG (reference sequence). Trimming removed 5 bases at V and 10 bases at J, with 14 bases between. CDR3 length: 11 amino acids. The CDR3 DNA follows: TGTGCCTGGGCTAGACTGGTTCCAGCTTTCTTT. Residues: CAWARLVPAFF.

The rearrangement joins TRBV11-2 to TRBJ2-7, with 12 bases fitting TRBD1. The V and J ends lost 4 bases and 6 bases, in that order; junction bases with no gene match: 10. CDR1 is SGHAT and CDR2 is FQNNGV in the germline V gene. The CDR3 is 16 residues long. The CDR3 nucleotides read TGTGCCAGCAGCTCTTCTCCGGGACAGGGGGCGGGCGAGCAGTACTTC. This codes for CASSSSPGQGAGEQYF.

This chain uses TRBV7-2 with TRBJ1-1; no clear D. CDR1 is SGHTA and CDR2 is FQGNSA in the germline V gene. V was shortened by 3 bases and J by 0 bases, with 5 bases between the two germline ends. The CDR3 covers 13 residues. This chain's CDR3 is CASSLGMNTEAFF. The DNA for the CDR3 is TGTGCCAGCAGCTTGGGCATGAACACTGAAGCTTTCTTT.

J is TRBJ2-5 and V is TRBV30, with D possibly TRBD2 on 7 matching bases. Germline V gene data show CDR1 as GTSNPN and CDR2 as SVGIG (reference sequence). V lost 0 bases, J lost 11 bases, and 22 bases lay in between. The CDR3 sequence is 15 residues long. CDR3 bases: TGTGCCTGGAGTGTCGGGGGCGGGATGGGGGGGGAGCAGTACTTC. Its protein product is CAWSVGGGMGGEQYF.

The chain couples TRBV11-2 to TRBJ2-7, with TRBD1 identical over 10 bases. Germline CDR1 is SGHAT and CDR2 is FQNNGV. Trimming at V came to 4 bases and at J to 2 bases, leaving 2 bases not matched to a gene. This CDR3 has 14 residues. The CDR3 sequence: CASSWDRGPYEQYF. For the CDR3, the DNA is TGTGCCAGCAGCTGGGACAGGGGACCCTACGAGCAGTACTTC.

The chain links TRBV11-1 to TRBJ2-7, with 13 bases matching TRBD2. Germline V gene sequence: CDR1 SGHAT, CDR2 FQDESV (reference sequence). Unmatched junction bases numbered 6, after V lost 5 bases and J lost 5 bases. The CDR3 is 15 residues long. Written as DNA, the CDR3 is TGTGCCAGCAGCCCGGGACTAGCGGGATTCAACGAGCAGTACTTC. This gives the protein CASSPGLAGFNEQYF.

This rearrangement joins TRBV27 to TRBJ2-1, with D hard to call. This CDR3 comprises 15 residues. Trimming pared 0 bases from V and 0 bases from J, leaving 6 bases between. The germline CDR1 and CDR2 sequences are MNHEY and SMNVEV (reference sequence). The CDR3: CASSLSTLSYNEQFF. In DNA, the CDR3 is TGTGCCAGCAGTTTATCGACACTCTCCTACAATGAGCAGTTCTTC.

The chain uses TRBV7-6 and TRBJ2-1, with 11 bases matching TRBD2. The CDR3 totals 15 residues. Germline V CDR1 and CDR2: SGHVS, FNYEAQ. The ends lost 8 bases at V and 2 bases at J; junction bases unmatched: 5. The CDR3 region has the DNA TGTGCCAGCGGCAGACTAGCGGGACCCTACAATGAGCAGTTCTTC. This translates into CASGRLAGPYNEQFF.

The chain couples TRBV5-4 to TRBJ1-4; 7 bases are a match to TRBD1. The V gene end was trimmed by 3 bases and the J gene end by 10 bases; junction bases not matched to a gene: 9. This CDR3 region has 14 residues. CDR1 is SGHNT, CDR2 YYREEE, per germline (reference sequence). CDR3 DNA sequence: TGTGCCAGCAGCTCTACAGGGGCCCAGGGAAAACTGTTTTTT. Residues: CASSSTGAQGKLFF.

The chain combines TRBV5-1 with TRBJ1-2; perhaps TRBD1 as D (5 bases). The CDR3 has 16 amino acids. In germline, CDR1 is SGHRS, CDR2 YFSETQ. Between the trimmed V and J ends, which lost 0 bases and 4 bases, there was a span of 16 bases. The CDR3 coding sequence is TGCGCCAGCAGCTTGGGAGACAGTAACCGGTTCTATGGCTACACCTTC. Translation: CASSLGDSNRFYGYTF.

This sequence joins TRBV4-3 and TRBJ2-7, with TRBD2 matching over 11 bases. V trimming: 4 bases; J trimming: 6 bases; junction bases outside the gene matches: 8. This CDR3 region has 15 residues. The germline V gene has CDR1 LGHNA and CDR2 YSLEER. CDR3 bases: TGCGCCAGCAGCCGGATAGCGGGAGGGTTGGGCGAGCAGTACTTC. It codes for CASSRIAGGLGEQYF.

CDR3 DNA sequence: TGTGCCAGCAGCTTGCGTGGCGACAGGGGAGGAAACACCATATATTTT. Protein product: CASSLRGDRGGNTIYF. The chain has TRBV7-6 and TRBJ1-3; the match to TRBD1 covers 8 bases. CDR1 is SGHVS and CDR2 is FNYEAQ in the germline V gene. Trimming at V came to 3 bases and at J to 4 bases, leaving 8 bases not matched to a gene. CDR3 length equals 16 residues.

There are a few counts of this clone. The rearrangement links TRBV5-1 to TRBJ1-5; D is ambiguous. Trimming stripped 0 bases from V and 2 bases from J, with 6 bases between. There are 14 residues in the CDR3. Germline CDR1 is SGHRS and CDR2 is YFSETQ. The CDR3, as DNA: TGCGCCAGCAGCTTGGGTACAGGCAATCAGCCCCAGCATTTT. Encoded protein: CASSLGTGNQPQHF.

The chain links TRBV30 to TRBJ2-7, with D possibly being TRBD1 (6 bases). V gave up 4 bases and J gave up 1 base, with 11 bases separating them. The CDR3 consists of 13 residues. The germline gives CDR1 GTSNPN, CDR2 SVGIG (reference sequence). In DNA, the CDR3 is TGTGCCTGGAAGTTGGACAGATCCTACGAGCAGTACTTC. Translating it yields CAWKLDRSYEQYF.

V gene TRBV5-1 combines with J gene TRBJ2-7; a possible D gene is TRBD1 (6 bases). This CDR3 contains 14 residues. Germline V gene sequence: CDR1 SGHRS, CDR2 YFSETQ. V lost 2 bases and J lost 6, with 15 bases in between. CDR3 nucleotides: TGCGCCAGCAGCTTCCCGGGCCTACAGGGCGAGCAGTACTTC. Translating it yields CASSFPGLQGEQYF.

This chain connects TRBV9 to TRBJ1-1, with D unresolved. This CDR3 is 15 amino acids long. Trimming removed 1 base at V and 1 base at J, with 11 bases between. Germline CDR1 reads SGDLS; CDR2 reads YYNGEE. CDR3 sequence (DNA): TGTGCCAGCAGCGTAAAGGCAGGAAAGAACACTGAAGCTTTCTTT. Its translation is CASSVKAGKNTEAFF.